This record looks at one T cell receptor (beta chain) sequence and its context. The CDR3 runs to 12 residues. The V end was cut by 1 base, the J end by 8 bases, with 8 bases between. Germline CDR1 is SGHDN and CDR2 is FVKESK. With random hexamers, reverse transcription was performed on about 0.5 to 1 ug of RNA. Amplification of TCR beta CDR3 spanned 54 Vbeta and 13 Jbeta via immunoSEQ multiplex PCR. TCRdb recomputed calls from the immunoSEQ multiplex PCR reads with MiXCR, one row per CDR3 protein. This sample has around 140,000 distinct CDR3 sequences; approximately 94% occur once, and the top ten carry approximately 0.09%. FACS was used to enrich TEMRA cells, whereas the CD8+ and CD4+ T cells were obtained by negative isolation. The data originate from a study of CD8 T cells in Susac syndrome.

This sequence joins TRBV14 and TRBJ1-1; D gene uncertain. The sequence derives from a human donor in good health. Sequenced material: CD4+ T cells from PBMCs. Here the CDR3 reads CASSQVWGEAFF. The CDR3 DNA sequence: TGTGCCAGCAGCCAAGTGTGGGGAGAAGCTTTCTTT.